The clone carrying this T cell receptor beta chain was found many times. Between the trimmed V and J ends, which lost 5 bases and 2 bases, there was a span of 8 bases. The CDR3 has 13 residues. Germline V lookup: CDR1 SNHLY, CDR2 FYNNEI. The data belong to a study of read filtering for tumor transcriptome and immune sequencing. Study overall: The cohort had roughly 17 men and more than 13 women aged about 47 to 90, mean about 66 years. After DNase treatment, RNA was made into whole-transcriptome libraries.

The library was built from around 0.4 ug RNA with molecular barcoded adaptors for alpha/delta and beta/gamma chains. TCRdb reanalysed the reads using MiXCR and keeps one entry per CDR3 protein. This sample has about 38,000 distinct CDR3 sequences; about 13% occur once, and the top ten carry 27%. The rearrangement links TRBV2 to TRBJ2-3; maybe TRBD2 (6 bases). The sample comprised a population of CD138-negative cells sorted from bone marrow. This clonotype originated in a donor at least 40 years old with multiple myeloma. The DNA of the CDR3 is TGTGCCAGCAGTCGGGGACTCACAGATACGCAGTATTTT. Protein product: CASSRGLTDTQYF.